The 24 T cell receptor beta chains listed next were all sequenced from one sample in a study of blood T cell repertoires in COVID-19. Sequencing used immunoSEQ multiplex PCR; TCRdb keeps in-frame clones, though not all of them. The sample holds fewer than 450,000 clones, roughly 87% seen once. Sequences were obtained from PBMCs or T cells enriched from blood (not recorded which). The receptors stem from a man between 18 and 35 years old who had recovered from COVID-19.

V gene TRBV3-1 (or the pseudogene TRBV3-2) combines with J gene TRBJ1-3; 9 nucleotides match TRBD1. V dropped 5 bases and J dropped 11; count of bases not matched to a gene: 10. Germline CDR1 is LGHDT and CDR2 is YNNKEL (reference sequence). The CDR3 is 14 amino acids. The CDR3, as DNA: TGTGCCAGCAGCGATCCGGGACAGGGCATGGCCATATATTTT. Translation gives CASSDPGQGMAIYF.

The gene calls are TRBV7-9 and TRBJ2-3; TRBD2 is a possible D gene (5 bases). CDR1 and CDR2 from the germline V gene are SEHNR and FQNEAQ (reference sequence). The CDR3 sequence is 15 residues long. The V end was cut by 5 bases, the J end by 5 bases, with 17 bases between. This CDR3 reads CASSLLDVARDTQYF. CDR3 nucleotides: TGTGCCAGCAGCCTCCTGGACGTAGCGAGAGATACGCAGTATTTT.

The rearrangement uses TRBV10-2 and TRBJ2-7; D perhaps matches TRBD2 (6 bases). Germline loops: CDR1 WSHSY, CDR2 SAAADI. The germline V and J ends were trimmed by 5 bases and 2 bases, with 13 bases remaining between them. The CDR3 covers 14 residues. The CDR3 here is CASSTGVAAYEQYF. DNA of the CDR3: TGCGCCAGCAGTACGGGGGTTGCGGCCTACGAGCAGTACTTC.

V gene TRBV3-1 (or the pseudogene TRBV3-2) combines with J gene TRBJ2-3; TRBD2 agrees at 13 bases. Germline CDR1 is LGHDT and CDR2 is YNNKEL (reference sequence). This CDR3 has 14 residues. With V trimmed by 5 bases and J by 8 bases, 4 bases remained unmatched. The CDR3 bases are TGTGCCAGCAGCGGACTAGCGGGAGTGGGTACGCAGTATTTT. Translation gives CASSGLAGVGTQYF.

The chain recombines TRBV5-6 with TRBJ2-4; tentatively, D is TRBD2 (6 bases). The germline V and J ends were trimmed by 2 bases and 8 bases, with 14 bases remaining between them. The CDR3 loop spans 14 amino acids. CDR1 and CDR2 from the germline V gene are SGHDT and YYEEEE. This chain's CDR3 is CASSFRGGIDIQYF. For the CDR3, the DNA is TGTGCCAGCAGCTTCCGGGGCGGGATTGACATTCAGTACTTC.

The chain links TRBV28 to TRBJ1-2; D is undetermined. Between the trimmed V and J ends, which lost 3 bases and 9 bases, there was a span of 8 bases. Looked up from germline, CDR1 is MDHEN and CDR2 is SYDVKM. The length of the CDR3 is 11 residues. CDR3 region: CASSFRRSYTF. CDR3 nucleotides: TGTGCCAGCAGTTTCCGGCGGAGCTACACCTTC.

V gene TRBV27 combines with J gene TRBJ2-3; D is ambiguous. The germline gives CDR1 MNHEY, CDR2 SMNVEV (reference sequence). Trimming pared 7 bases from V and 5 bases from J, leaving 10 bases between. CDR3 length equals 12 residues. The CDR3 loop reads CASTSILDTQYF. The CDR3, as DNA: TGTGCCAGCACGAGTATCTTAGATACGCAGTATTTT.

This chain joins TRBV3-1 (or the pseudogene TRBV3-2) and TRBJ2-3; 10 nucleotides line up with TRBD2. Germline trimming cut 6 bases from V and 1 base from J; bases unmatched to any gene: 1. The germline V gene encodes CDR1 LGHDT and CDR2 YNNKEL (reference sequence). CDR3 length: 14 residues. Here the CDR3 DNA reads TGTGCCAGCAGAGGGACTAGCGGCACAGATACGCAGTATTTT. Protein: CASRGTSGTDTQYF.

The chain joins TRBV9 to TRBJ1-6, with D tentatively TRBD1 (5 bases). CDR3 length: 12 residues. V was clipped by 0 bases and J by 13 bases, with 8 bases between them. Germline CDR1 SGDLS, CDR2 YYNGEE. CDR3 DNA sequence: TGTGCCAGCAGCGTAGACGACAGCCCCCTCCACTTT. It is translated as CASSVDDSPLHF.

The CDR3 DNA reads as TGTGCCAGCAGCGTAGAGTCGAGCTCCTACGAGCAGTACTTC. It yields the protein CASSVESSSYEQYF. The J gene is TRBJ2-7, the V gene TRBV9; D is unclear. The ends were cut back, 0 bases at V and 0 bases at J, with 7 bases in the middle. The germline CDR1 and CDR2 sequences are SGDLS and YYNGEE. The CDR3 contains 14 residues. Based on the CDR3 plus reference TRBV9 and TRBJ2-7, the full variable domain is DSGVTQTPKHLITATGQRVTLRCSPRSGDLSVYWYQQSLDQGLQFLIQYYNGEERAKGNILERFSAQQFPDLHSELNLSSLELGDSALYFCASSVESSSYEQYFGPGTRLTVT.

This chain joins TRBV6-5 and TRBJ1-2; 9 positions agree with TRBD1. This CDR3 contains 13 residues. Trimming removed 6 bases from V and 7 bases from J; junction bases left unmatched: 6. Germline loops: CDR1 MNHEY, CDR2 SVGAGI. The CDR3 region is CASSKQGAGGYTF. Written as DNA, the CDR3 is TGTGCCAGCAGCAAACAGGGGGCCGGTGGCTACACCTTC.

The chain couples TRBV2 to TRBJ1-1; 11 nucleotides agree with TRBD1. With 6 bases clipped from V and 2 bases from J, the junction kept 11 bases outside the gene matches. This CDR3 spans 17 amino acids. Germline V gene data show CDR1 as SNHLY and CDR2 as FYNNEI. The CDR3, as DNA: TGTGCCAGCAGCGGACAGGGGGCGGTGGACCTAAACACTGAAGCTTTCTTT. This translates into CASSGQGAVDLNTEAFF.

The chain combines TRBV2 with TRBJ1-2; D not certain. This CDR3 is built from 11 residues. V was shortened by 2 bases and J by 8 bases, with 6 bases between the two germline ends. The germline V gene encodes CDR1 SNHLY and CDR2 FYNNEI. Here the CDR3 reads CASSEFLGYTF. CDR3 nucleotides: TGTGCCAGCAGTGAATTCCTCGGCTACACCTTC. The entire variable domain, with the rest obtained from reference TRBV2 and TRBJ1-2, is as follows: EPEVTQTPSHQVTQMGQEVILRCVPISNHLYFYWYRQILGQKVEFLVSFYNNEISEKSEIFDDQFSVERPDGSNFTLKIRSTKLEDSAMYFCASSEFLGYTFGSGTRLTVV.

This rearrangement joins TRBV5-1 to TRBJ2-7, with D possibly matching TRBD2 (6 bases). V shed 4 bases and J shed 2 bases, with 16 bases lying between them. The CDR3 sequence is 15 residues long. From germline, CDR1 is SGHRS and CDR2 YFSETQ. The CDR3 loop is CASSPGDREPYEQYF. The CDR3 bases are TGCGCCAGCAGCCCCGGGGATCGGGAGCCCTACGAGCAGTACTTC.

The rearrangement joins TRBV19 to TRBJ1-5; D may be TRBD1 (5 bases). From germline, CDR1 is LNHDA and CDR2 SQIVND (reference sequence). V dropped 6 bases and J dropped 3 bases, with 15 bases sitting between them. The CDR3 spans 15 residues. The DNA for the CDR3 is TGTGCCAGTAGCAGGGACTCGGGGCTCAATCAGCCCCAGCATTTT. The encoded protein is CASSRDSGLNQPQHF.

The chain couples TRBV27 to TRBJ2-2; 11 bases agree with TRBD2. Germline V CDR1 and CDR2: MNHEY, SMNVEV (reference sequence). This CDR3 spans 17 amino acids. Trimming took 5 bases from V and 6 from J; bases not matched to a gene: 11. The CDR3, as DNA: TGTGCCAGCAGTCCCAGGCCTACTAGCGGGAGCCCCGGGGAGCTGTTTTTT. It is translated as CASSPRPTSGSPGELFF.

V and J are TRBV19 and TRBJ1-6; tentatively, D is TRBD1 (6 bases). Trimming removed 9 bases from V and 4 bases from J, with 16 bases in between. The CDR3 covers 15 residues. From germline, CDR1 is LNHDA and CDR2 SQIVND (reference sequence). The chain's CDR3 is CASRNRDPYNSPLHF. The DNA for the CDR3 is TGTGCCAGCCGGAACAGGGACCCATATAATTCACCCCTCCACTTT.

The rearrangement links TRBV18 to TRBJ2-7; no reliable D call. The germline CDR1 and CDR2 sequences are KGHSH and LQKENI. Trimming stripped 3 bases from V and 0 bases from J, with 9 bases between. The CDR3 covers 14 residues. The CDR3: CASSPFRGSYEQYF. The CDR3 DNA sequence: TGTGCCAGCTCACCCTTCCGAGGCTCCTACGAGCAGTACTTC.

The CDR3 region has the DNA TGTGCAACGACAGGGAATGTCGGCACTGAAGCTTTCTTT. It yields the protein CATTGNVGTEAFF. The V and J genes are TRBV18 and TRBJ1-1, with 7 bases fitting TRBD1. The germline V gene has CDR1 KGHSH and CDR2 LQKENI. The CDR3 has 13 amino acids.

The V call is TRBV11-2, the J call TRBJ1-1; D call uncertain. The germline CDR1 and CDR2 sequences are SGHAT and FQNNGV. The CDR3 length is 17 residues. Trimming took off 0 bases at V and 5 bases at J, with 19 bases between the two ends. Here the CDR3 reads CASSLENFGEGRTEAFF. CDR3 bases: TGTGCCAGCAGCTTAGAAAATTTCGGGGAAGGGAGGACTGAAGCTTTCTTT.

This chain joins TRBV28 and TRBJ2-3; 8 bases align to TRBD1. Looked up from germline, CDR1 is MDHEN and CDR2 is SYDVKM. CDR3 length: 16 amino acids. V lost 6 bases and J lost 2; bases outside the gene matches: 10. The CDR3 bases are TGTGCCAGCAGCCACCTAGGACAGGGTTTCACAGATACGCAGTATTTT. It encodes CASSHLGQGFTDTQYF.

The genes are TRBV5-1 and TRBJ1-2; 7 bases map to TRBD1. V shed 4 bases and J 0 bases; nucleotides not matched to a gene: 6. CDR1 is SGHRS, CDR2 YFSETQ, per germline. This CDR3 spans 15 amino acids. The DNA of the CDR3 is TGCGCCAGCAGCGCGAACAGGGGAGCTAACTATGGCTACACCTTC. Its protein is CASSANRGANYGYTF.

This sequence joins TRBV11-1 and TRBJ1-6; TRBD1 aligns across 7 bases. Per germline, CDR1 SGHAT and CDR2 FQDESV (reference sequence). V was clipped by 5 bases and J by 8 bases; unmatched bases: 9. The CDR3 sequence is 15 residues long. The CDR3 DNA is TGTGCCAGCAGCGCAGACAGGGCAAGTTATTCACCCCTCCACTTT. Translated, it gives CASSADRASYSPLHF.

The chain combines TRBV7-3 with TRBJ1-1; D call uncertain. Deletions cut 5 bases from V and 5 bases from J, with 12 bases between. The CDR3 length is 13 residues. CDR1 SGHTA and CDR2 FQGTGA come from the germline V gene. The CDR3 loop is CASSPSAGTEAFF. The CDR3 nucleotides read TGTGCCAGCAGCCCGTCTGCAGGTACTGAAGCTTTCTTT.